The entry below describes one T cell receptor (beta chain). Its antigen is still unknown. The CDR3 is 18 amino acids. CDR1 is MNHEY, CDR2 SMNVEV, per germline (reference sequence). V was shortened by 2 bases and J by 5 bases, with 22 bases between the two germline ends. This sample was included in a study of OX40 agonist ivuxolimab in advanced cancers. Overall study: Earlier treatment with anti-PD-1, anti-PD-L1 or anti-CTLA-4 was permitted, and approximately 38% had received some. Study-level results: No antigen was identified for the clonally expanded peripheral T cells.

Method: immunoSEQ multiplex PCR; TCRdb's copy keeps in-frame clones and lacks some. The sample has roughly 28,000 clones, more than 75% seen once. Patients were excluded for autoimmune disease history or systemic immunosuppression. Collection of blood occurred at baseline, at cycle 4 day 1, and at cycle 7 day 1. This chain joins TRBV27 and TRBJ1-5; a possible D gene is TRBD1 (5 bases). This receptor was taken from an adult with an advanced solid tumor such as melanoma, head and neck, liver or kidney cancer. The sequencing here drew on CD4+ or CD8+ T cells sorted from blood, taken in a trial of the OX40 agonist ivuxolimab. The CDR3 region is CASSLEAPVGPTDQPQHF. CDR3 in DNA: TGTGCCAGCAGTTTAGAAGCCCCGGTGGGACCAACGGATCAGCCCCAGCATTTT.